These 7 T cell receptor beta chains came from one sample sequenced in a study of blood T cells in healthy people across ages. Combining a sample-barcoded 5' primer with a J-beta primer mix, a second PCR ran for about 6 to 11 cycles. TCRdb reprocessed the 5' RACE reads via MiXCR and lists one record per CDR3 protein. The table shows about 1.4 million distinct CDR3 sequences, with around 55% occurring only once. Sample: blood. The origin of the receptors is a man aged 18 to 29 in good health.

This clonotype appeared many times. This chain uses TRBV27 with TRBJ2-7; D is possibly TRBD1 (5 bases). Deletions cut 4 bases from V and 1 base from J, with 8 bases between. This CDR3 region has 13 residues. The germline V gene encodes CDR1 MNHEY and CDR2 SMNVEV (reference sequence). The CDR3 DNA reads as TGTGCCAGCAGTTACCAGGGATCCTACGAGCAGTACTTC. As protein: CASSYQGSYEQYF.

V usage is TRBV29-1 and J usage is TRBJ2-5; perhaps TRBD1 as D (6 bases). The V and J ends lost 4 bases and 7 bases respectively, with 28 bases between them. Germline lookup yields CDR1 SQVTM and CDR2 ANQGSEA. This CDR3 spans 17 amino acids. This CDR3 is CSVVLLKDSLNEGTQYF. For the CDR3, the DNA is TGCAGCGTTGTGCTGCTTAAGGACAGCCTTAATGAAGGGACCCAGTACTTC.

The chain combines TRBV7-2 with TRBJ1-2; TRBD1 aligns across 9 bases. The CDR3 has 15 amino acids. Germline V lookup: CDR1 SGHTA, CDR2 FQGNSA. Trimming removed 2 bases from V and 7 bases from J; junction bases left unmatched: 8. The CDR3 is CASSLTGTGNGGYTF. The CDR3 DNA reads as TGTGCCAGCAGCTTAACCGGGACAGGGAACGGTGGCTACACCTTC.

For the CDR3, the DNA is TGTGCCAGCAGCCAACTATTAGACACTGAAGCTTTCTTT. Translating it yields CASSQLLDTEAFF. The genes are TRBV3-1 and TRBJ1-1, with D unclear. The CDR3 spans 13 residues. V was shortened by 2 bases and J by 3 bases, with 7 bases between the two germline ends. CDR1 is LGHDT and CDR2 is YNNKEL in the germline V gene (reference sequence).

This chain's CDR3 is CAAGRSGELFF. The CDR3 DNA sequence: TGTGCCGCAGGGCGTAGCGGGGAGCTGTTTTTT. This rearrangement joins TRBV11-1 to TRBJ2-2; possible D gene TRBD1, 5 bases. With 11 bases removed from V and 7 bases from J, the gap between germline ends came to 11 bases. Germline CDR1 SGHAT, CDR2 FQDESV (reference sequence). The CDR3 is 11 residues long.

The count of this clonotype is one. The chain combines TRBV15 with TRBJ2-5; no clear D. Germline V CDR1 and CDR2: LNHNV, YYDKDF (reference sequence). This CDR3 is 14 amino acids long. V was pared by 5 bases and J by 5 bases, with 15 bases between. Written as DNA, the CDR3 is TGTGCCACCAGCCGAAACGAAGGCCCGGAGACCCAGTACTTC. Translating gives CATSRNEGPETQYF.

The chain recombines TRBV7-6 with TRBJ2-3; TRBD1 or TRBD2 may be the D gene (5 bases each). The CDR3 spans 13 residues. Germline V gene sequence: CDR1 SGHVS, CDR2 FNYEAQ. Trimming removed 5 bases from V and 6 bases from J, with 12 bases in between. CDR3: CASSRFWGDTQYF. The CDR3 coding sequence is TGTGCCAGCAGCCGGTTCTGGGGGGATACGCAGTATTTT.